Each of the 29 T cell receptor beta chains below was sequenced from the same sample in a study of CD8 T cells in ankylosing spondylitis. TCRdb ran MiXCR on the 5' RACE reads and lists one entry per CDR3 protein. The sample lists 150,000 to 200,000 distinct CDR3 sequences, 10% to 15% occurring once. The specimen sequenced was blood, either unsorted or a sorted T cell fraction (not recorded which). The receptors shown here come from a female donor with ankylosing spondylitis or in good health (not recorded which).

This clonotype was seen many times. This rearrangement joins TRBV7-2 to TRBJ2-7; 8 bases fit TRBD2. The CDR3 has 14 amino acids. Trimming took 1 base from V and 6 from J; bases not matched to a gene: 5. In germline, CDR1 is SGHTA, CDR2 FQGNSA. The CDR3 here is CASSLGGLVLEQYF. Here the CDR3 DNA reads TGTGCCAGCAGCTTAGGGGGACTAGTTCTCGAGCAGTACTTC.

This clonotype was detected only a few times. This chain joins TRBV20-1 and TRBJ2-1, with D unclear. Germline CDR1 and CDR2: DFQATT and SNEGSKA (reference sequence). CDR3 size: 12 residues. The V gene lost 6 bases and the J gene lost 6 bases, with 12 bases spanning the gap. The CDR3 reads CSASPDPNEQFF. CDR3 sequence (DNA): TGCAGTGCCAGCCCTGACCCCAATGAGCAGTTCTTC.

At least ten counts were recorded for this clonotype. As DNA, the CDR3 is TGTGCCACCAGTGATTCTAAGGGGTTACTAGCGGGAGTCTACAATGAGCAGTTCTTC. Protein: CATSDSKGLLAGVYNEQFF. The V and J genes are TRBV24-1 and TRBJ2-1; 11 nucleotides match TRBD2. Germline trimming cut 2 bases from V and 3 bases from J; bases unmatched to any gene: 11. CDR1 is KGHDR, CDR2 SFDVKD, per germline. CDR3 length: 19 residues.

The CDR3 bases are TGTGCCAGCAGCGGGGCTAGCGGGAGCGAGCAGTACTTC. Its protein product is CASSGASGSEQYF. The J gene is TRBJ2-7, the V gene TRBV9; TRBD2 aligns across 10 bases. Trimming removed 3 bases from V and 6 bases from J; junction bases left unmatched: 3. Germline V gene lookup returns CDR1 SGDLS and CDR2 YYNGEE. This CDR3 comprises 13 residues. The variable domain in full, completed from reference TRBV9 and TRBJ2-7, reads DSGVTQTPKHLITATGQRVTLRCSPRSGDLSVYWYQQSLDQGLQFLIQYYNGEERAKGNILERFSAQQFPDLHSELNLSSLELGDSALYFCASSGASGSEQYFGPGTRLTVT.

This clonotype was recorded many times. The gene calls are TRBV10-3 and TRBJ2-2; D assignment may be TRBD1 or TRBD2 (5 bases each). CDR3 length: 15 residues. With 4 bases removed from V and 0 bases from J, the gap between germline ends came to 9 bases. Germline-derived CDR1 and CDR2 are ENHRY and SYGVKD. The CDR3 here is CAISGRDPNTGELFF. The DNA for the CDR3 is TGTGCCATCAGTGGCCGGGACCCGAACACCGGGGAGCTGTTTTTT.

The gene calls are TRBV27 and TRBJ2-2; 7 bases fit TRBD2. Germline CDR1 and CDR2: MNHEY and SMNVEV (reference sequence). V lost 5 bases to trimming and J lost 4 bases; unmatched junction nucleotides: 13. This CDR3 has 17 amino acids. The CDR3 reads CASSPASGITGTGELFF. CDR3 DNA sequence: TGTGCCAGCAGTCCTGCTAGCGGAATTACGGGCACCGGGGAGCTGTTTTTT.

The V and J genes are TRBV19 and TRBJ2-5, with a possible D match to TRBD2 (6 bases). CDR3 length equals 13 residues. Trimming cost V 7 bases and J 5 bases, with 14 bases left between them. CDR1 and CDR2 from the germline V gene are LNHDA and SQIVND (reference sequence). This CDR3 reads CASTPGTRETQYF. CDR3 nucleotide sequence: TGTGCCAGTACCCCAGGGACTCGGGAGACCCAGTACTTC.

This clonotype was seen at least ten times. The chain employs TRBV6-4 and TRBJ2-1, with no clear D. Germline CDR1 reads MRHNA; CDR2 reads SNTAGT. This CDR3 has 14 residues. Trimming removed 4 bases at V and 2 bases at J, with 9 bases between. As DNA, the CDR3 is TGTGCCAGCAGTGCCGGAGACGCCTACAATGAGCAGTTCTTC. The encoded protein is CASSAGDAYNEQFF.

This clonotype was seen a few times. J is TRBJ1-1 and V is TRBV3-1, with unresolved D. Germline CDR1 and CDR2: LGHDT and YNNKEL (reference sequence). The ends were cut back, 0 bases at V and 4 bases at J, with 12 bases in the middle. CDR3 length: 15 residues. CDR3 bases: TGTGCCAGCAGCCAAGATACGGGAGGAGGCACTGAAGCTTTCTTT. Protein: CASSQDTGGGTEAFF.

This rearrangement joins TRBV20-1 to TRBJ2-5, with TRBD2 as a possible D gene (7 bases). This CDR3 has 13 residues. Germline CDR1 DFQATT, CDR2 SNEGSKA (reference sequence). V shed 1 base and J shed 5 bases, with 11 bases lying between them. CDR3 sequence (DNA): TGCAGTGCTAGAGGCGAGGGGGGGGAGACCCAGTACTTC. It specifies CSARGEGGETQYF.

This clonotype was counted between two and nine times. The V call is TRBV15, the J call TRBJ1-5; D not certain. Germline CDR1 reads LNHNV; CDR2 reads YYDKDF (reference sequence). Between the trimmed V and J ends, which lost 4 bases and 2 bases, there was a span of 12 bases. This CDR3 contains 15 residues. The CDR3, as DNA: TGTGCCACCAGCACCCGCGTCGGGGGCAATCAGCCCCAGCATTTT. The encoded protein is CATSTRVGGNQPQHF.

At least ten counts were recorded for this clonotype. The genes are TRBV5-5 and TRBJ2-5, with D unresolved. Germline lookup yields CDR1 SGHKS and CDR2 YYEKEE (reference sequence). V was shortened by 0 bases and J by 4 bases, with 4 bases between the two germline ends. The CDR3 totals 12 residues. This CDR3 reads CASSLARETQYF. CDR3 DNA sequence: TGTGCCAGCAGCTTGGCCCGAGAGACCCAGTACTTC.

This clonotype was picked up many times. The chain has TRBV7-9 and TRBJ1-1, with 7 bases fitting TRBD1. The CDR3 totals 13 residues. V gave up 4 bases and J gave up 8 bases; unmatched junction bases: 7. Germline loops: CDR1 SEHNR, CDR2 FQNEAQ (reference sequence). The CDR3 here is CASSSTGQDEAFF. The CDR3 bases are TGTGCCAGCAGCTCGACCGGACAGGACGAAGCTTTCTTT.

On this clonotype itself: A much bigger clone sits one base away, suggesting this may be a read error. CDR3 bases: TGTGCCAGCAGCTCCAGGATCGCCGACATTCAGTACTTC. Encoded protein: CASSSRIADIQYF. The chain is built from TRBV7-2 and TRBJ2-4, with D unresolved. This CDR3 has 13 residues. Per the germline V gene, CDR1 is SGHTA and CDR2 is FQGNSA. The ends were cut back, 4 bases at V and 8 bases at J, with 12 bases in the middle.

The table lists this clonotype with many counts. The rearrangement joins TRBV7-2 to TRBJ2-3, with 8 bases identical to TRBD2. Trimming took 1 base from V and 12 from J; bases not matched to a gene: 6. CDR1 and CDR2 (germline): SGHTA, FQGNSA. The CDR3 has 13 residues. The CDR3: CASSLGLAGLQYF. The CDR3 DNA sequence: TGTGCCAGCAGCTTAGGGCTAGCGGGCCTACAGTATTTT.

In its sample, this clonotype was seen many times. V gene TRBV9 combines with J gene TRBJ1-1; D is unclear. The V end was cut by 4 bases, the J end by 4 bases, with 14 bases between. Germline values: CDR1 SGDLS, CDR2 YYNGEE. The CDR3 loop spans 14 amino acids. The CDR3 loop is CASSQRLGTTEAFF. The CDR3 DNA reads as TGTGCCAGCAGCCAAAGACTGGGAACCACTGAAGCTTTCTTT. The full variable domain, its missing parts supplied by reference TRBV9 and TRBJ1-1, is DSGVTQTPKHLITATGQRVTLRCSPRSGDLSVYWYQQSLDQGLQFLIQYYNGEERAKGNILERFSAQQFPDLHSELNLSSLELGDSALYFCASSQRLGTTEAFFGQGTRLTVV.

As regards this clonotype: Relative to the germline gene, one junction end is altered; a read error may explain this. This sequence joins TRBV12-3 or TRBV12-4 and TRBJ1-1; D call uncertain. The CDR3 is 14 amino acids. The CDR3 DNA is TGTGCCAGCAGCCAGATCCTCATGAACCCTGAAGCTTTCTTT. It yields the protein CASSQILMNPEAFF.

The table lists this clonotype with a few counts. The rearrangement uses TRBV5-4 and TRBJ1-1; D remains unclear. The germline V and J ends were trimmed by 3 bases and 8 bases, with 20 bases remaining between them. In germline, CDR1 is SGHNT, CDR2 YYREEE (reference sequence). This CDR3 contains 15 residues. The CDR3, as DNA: TGTGCCAGCAGCTCAGGCCCAGGACCGAACCAAGAAGCTTTCTTT. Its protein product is CASSSGPGPNQEAFF.

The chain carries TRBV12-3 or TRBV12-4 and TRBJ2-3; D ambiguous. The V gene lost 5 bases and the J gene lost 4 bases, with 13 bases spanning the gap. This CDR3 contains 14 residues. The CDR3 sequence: CASSPRTTADTQYF. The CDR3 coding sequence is TGTGCCAGCAGTCCGAGGACGACCGCAGATACGCAGTATTTT.

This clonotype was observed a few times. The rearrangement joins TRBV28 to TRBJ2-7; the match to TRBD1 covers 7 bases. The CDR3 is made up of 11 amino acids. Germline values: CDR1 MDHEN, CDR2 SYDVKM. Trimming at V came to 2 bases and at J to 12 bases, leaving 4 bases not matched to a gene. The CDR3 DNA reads TGTGCCAGCAGTTTACAGGGGGAGTTGTACTTC. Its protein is CASSLQGELYF. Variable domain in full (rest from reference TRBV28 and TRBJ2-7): DVKVTQSSRYLVKRTGEKVFLECVQDMDHENMFWYRQDPGLGLRLIYFSYDVKMKEKGDIPEGYSVSREKKERFSLILESASTNQTSMYLCASSLQGELYFGPGTRLTVT.

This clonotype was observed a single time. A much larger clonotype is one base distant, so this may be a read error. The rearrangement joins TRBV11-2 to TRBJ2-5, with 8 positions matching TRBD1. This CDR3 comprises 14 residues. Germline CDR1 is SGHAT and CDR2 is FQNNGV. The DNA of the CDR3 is TGTGCCAGCAGCCCACGGACAGGGCAAGTGACCCAGTACTTC. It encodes CASSPRTGQVTQYF.

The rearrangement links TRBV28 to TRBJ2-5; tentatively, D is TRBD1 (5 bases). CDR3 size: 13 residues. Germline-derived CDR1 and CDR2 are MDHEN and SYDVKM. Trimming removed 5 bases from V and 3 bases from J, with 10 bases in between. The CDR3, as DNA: TGTGCCAGCAGTCTCGGACAAGAAGAGACCCAGTACTTC. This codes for CASSLGQEETQYF.

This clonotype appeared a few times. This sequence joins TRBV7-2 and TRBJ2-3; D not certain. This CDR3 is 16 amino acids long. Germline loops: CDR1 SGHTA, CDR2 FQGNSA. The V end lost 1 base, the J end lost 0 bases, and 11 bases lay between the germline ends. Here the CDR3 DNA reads TGTGCCAGCAGCTTAGTTTCGGTCTACAGCACAGATACGCAGTATTTT. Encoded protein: CASSLVSVYSTDTQYF. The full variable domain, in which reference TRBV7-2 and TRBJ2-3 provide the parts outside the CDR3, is GAGVSQSPSNKVTEKGKDVELRCDPISGHTALYWYRQSLGQGLEFLIYFQGNSAPDKSGLPSDRFSAERTGGSVSTLTIQRTQQEDSAVYLCASSLVSVYSTDTQYFGPGTRLTVL.

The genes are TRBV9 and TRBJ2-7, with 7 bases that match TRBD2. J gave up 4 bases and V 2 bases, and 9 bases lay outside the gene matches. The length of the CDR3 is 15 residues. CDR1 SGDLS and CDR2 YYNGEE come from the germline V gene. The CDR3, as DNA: TGTGCCAGCAGCGTCCAACCGGGACTACAATACGAGCAGTACTTC. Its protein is CASSVQPGLQYEQYF.

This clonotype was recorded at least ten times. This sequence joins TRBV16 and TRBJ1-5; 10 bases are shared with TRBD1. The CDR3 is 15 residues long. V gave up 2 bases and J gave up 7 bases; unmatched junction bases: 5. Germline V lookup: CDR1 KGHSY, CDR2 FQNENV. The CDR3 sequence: CASSQTGQGVQPQHF. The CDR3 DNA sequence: TGTGCCAGCAGCCAAACCGGACAGGGGGTACAGCCCCAGCATTTT.

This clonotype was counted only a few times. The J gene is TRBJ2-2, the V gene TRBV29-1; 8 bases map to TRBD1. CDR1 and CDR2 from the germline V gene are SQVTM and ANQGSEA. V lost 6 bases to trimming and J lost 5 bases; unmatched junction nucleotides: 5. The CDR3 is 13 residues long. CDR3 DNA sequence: TGCAGCGTGACAGGGGTTGGGACCGGGGAGCTGTTTTTT. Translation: CSVTGVGTGELFF.

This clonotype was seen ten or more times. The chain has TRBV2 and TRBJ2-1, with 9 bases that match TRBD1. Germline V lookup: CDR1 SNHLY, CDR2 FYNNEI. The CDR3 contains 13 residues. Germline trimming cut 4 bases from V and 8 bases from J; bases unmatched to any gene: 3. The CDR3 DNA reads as TGTGCCAGCAGTGGACAGGGGGGCTATGAGCAGTTCTTC. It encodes CASSGQGGYEQFF.

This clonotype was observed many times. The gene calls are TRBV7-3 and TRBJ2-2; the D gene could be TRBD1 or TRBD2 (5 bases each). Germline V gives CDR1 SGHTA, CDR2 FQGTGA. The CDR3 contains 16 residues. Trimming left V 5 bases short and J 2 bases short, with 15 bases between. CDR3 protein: CASSPQFGTNTGELFF. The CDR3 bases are TGTGCCAGCAGCCCCCAGTTCGGGACCAACACCGGGGAGCTGTTTTTT.

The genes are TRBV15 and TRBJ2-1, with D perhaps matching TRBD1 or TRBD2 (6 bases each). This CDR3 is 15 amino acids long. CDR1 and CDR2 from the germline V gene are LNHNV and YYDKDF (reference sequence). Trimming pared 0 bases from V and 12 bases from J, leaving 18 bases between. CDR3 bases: TGTGCCACCAGCAGAGATCCCGCAGGGGACTCGTGGCAGTTCTTC. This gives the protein CATSRDPAGDSWQFF. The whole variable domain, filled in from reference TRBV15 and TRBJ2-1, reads DAMVIQNPRYQVTQFGKPVTLSCSQTLNHNVMYWYQQKSSQAPKLLFHYYDKDFNNEADTPDNFQSRRPNTSFCFLDIRSPGLGDTAMYLCATSRDPAGDSWQFFGPGTRLTVL.